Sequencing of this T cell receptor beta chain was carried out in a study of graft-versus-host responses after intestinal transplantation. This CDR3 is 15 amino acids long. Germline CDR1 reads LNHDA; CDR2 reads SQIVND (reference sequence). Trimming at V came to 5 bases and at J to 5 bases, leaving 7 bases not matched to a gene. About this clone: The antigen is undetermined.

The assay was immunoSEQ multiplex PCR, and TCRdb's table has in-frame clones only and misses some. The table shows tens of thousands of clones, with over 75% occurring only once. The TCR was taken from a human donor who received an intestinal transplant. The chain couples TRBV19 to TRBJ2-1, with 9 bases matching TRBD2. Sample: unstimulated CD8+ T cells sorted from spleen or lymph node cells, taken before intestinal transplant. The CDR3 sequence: CASSQLAGLHNEQFF. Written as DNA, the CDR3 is TGTGCCAGTAGTCAACTAGCGGGCCTTCACAATGAGCAGTTCTTC.